This TCR beta chain was documented in a study of identifying expanded T cells in peripheral blood (dated by TCRdb to the late 2010s). In the study overall: Four technical replicates, made by sequencing separate aliquots from the same pool of genomic DNA, were compared pairwise.

V loses 6 bases of germline sequence and J loses 2 bases, and the interval between the two ends is 11 bases. Via the germline V gene, CDR1 is MGHDK and CDR2 SYGVNS. The CDR3 runs 14 residues from the cysteine to the phenylalanine. This entry keeps only the CDR3 DNA: 42 bases, framed from base 1. The immunoSEQ Assay, which uses bias-controlled multiplex PCR amplification of genomic DNA, was used to profile TCRbeta CDR3 regions. The original methods were these. The absolute abundance of each unique TCRbeta CDR3 region was quantified after sequences were collapsed and filtered. Differential abundance was tested with two models: a binomial (Fisher-equivalent) model and a beta-binomial model that adds time-dependent variance fitted from healthy donors. Clones with fewer than 5 combined templates were removed, and a clone was called differentially abundant if the clone's Benjamini-Hochberg FDR was below 0.01. Using the form v = (b*log(k)+a)^2, the beta-binomial variance was modeled as a function of the total template count across the two samples. Drawn from immuneACCESS, this table holds only the in-frame rearrangements with V and J called that TCRdb kept. Clones are partly lost; checked studies trace under half to an unresolved V gene and leave the rest unexplained. The V and J calls and clone size were taken over from that table, and D and trimming were inferred from the DNA. Present in this sample are more than 90,000 clones, around 90% of which were seen just once. The leading ten clones occupy about a sixth of the sample.

General findings and caveats noted by the study authors: The authors expected that over much longer intervals, such as months to years, biological variance in healthy repertoires might increase even further. Between technical replicates the binomial model flagged approximately 1.2 differentially abundant clones, whereas over about 2 weeks the binomial model flagged about 15 and over four weeks approximately 20. Across all healthy-donor time intervals, the beta-binomial model significantly cut both the number of clones called differentially abundant and the false-positive rate. Across all healthy donors, variance in clone template counts between approximately two-week samples was found to increase significantly with total template count.

No immune events such as infections were documented for the healthy donors during the collection period. Time-dependent variance in a beta-binomial model of T-cell clone differential abundance was calibrated using healthy-donor blood repertoires as a training cohort. The training cohort was composed of approximately ten healthy donors, 3 female and 7 male. The donors were between roughly 29 and 64 years old, with an average age of approximately 47 years. Obtained from a commercial supplier, whole blood was collected from each healthy donor at three time points set around 2 weeks apart. For immunosequencing, genomic DNA was extracted from unsorted whole blood. As regards this clone: Its antigen remains undetermined. Within one base of it there is no much larger clone, and no base qualities were kept.

The sequence was obtained from a person aged 18-69 years in good health. The chain was built from TRBV25-1 and TRBJ1-3; the D gene remains uncertain. Sequencing was performed on blood. The nucleotide sequence reads TGTGCCAGCAGCGATAGGTGGGCTGGAAACACCATATATTTT. Its translation reads: CASSDRWAGNTIYF.